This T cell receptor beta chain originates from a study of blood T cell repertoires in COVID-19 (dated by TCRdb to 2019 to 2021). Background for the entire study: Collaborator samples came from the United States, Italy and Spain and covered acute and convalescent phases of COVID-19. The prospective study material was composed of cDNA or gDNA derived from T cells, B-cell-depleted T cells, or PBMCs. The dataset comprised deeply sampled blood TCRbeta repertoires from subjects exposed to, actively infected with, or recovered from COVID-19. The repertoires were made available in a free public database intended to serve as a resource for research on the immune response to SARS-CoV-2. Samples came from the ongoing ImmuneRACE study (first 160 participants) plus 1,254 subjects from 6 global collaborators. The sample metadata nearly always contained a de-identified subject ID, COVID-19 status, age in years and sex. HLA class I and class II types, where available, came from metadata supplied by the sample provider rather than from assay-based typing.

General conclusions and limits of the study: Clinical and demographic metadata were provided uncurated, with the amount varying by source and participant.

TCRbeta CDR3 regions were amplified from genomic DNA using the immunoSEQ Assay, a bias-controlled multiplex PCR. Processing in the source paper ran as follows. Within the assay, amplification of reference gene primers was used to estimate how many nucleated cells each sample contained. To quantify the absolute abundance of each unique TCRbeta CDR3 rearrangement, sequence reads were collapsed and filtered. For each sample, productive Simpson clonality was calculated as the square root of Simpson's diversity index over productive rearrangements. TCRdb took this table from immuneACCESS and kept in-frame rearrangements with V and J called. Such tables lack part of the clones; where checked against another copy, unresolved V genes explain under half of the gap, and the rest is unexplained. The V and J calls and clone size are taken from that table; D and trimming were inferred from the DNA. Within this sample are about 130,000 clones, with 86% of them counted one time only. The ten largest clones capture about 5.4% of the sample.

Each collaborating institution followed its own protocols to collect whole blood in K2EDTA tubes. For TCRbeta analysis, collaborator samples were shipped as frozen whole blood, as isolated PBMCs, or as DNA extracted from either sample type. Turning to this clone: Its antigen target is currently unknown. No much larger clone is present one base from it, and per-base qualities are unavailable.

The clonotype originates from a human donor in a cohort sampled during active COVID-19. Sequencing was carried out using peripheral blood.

The CDR3 protein is CASSLDPGGTGNTIYF. The DNA is TGCGCCAGCAGCTTGGATCCAGGGGGCACGGGAAACACCATATATTTT. The chain was built from TRBV5-1 and TRBJ1-3; 8 of the junction bases match TRBD1. The germline V gene sets CDR1 to SGHRS and CDR2 to YFSETQ. Trimmed from V: 0 bases; trimmed from J: 4 bases; junction bases lacking a gene match: 6. Counted from cysteine to phenylalanine, this CDR3 has 16 amino acids. The only DNA kept is the CDR3, 48 bases in frame from the first base.